This paragraph reports one T cell receptor (beta chain). As handled by the study authors: It was from reference gene primer amplification that nucleated cell counts were estimated. The assay was immunoSEQ multiplex PCR, and TCRdb's table has in-frame clones only and misses some. For V, J and clone size, that table is used; D and trimming come from the DNA. The table lists approximately 150,000 clones, roughly 87% of them singletons, with 0.95% in the top ten. The data derive from a study of blood T cell repertoires in COVID-19. Study context: The United States, Italy and Spain provided the acute and convalescent COVID-19 samples. In each case, the material was cDNA or gDNA derived from T cells, B-cell-depleted T cells, or PBMCs.

Germline values: CDR1 SGDLS, CDR2 YYNGEE. The CDR3 runs 13 residues. The V gene lost 4 bases and the J gene lost 1 base, with 8 bases spanning the gap. The receptor was isolated from a woman between 50 and 59 years old with acute or convalescent COVID-19. Sequencing input: peripheral blood. The chain is built from TRBV9 and TRBJ1-2, with D uncertain. This chain's CDR3 is CASSPTDNYGYTF. DNA of the CDR3: TGTGCCAGCAGCCCTACAGATAACTATGGCTACACCTTC.